This T cell receptor (beta chain) was observed in a study of Ad26.COV2.S vaccination and SARS-CoV-2 variants. This clone came up once. This CDR3 contains 14 residues. Germline CDR1 and CDR2: MGHRA and YSYEKL. V was trimmed by 2 bases and J by 6 bases, leaving 11 bases between them. Using immunoSEQ multiplex PCR, the repertoire was profiled, and TCRdb retains in-frame clones only, with some absent. The table shows some 320,000 clones, with 85% occurring only once. Treatment here: some 19 received Ad26.COV2.S at low or high dose, single or two shots; several received placebo; per-sample allocation not given. Vaccine and placebo recipients were sampled on day 63 after the first injection.

The sequencing here drew on peripheral blood, taken in a trial of Ad26.COV2.S vaccine versus placebo. V and J are TRBV4-1 and TRBJ2-1, with a weak D call TRBD1 (6 bases). The receptor's source is a person aged 18-65 years who received the Ad26.COV2.S COVID-19 vaccine or a placebo. CDR3 nucleotides: TGCGCCAGCAGCCAACAGGGGCGCATCAATGAGCAGTTCTTC. Protein sequence: CASSQQGRINEQFF.